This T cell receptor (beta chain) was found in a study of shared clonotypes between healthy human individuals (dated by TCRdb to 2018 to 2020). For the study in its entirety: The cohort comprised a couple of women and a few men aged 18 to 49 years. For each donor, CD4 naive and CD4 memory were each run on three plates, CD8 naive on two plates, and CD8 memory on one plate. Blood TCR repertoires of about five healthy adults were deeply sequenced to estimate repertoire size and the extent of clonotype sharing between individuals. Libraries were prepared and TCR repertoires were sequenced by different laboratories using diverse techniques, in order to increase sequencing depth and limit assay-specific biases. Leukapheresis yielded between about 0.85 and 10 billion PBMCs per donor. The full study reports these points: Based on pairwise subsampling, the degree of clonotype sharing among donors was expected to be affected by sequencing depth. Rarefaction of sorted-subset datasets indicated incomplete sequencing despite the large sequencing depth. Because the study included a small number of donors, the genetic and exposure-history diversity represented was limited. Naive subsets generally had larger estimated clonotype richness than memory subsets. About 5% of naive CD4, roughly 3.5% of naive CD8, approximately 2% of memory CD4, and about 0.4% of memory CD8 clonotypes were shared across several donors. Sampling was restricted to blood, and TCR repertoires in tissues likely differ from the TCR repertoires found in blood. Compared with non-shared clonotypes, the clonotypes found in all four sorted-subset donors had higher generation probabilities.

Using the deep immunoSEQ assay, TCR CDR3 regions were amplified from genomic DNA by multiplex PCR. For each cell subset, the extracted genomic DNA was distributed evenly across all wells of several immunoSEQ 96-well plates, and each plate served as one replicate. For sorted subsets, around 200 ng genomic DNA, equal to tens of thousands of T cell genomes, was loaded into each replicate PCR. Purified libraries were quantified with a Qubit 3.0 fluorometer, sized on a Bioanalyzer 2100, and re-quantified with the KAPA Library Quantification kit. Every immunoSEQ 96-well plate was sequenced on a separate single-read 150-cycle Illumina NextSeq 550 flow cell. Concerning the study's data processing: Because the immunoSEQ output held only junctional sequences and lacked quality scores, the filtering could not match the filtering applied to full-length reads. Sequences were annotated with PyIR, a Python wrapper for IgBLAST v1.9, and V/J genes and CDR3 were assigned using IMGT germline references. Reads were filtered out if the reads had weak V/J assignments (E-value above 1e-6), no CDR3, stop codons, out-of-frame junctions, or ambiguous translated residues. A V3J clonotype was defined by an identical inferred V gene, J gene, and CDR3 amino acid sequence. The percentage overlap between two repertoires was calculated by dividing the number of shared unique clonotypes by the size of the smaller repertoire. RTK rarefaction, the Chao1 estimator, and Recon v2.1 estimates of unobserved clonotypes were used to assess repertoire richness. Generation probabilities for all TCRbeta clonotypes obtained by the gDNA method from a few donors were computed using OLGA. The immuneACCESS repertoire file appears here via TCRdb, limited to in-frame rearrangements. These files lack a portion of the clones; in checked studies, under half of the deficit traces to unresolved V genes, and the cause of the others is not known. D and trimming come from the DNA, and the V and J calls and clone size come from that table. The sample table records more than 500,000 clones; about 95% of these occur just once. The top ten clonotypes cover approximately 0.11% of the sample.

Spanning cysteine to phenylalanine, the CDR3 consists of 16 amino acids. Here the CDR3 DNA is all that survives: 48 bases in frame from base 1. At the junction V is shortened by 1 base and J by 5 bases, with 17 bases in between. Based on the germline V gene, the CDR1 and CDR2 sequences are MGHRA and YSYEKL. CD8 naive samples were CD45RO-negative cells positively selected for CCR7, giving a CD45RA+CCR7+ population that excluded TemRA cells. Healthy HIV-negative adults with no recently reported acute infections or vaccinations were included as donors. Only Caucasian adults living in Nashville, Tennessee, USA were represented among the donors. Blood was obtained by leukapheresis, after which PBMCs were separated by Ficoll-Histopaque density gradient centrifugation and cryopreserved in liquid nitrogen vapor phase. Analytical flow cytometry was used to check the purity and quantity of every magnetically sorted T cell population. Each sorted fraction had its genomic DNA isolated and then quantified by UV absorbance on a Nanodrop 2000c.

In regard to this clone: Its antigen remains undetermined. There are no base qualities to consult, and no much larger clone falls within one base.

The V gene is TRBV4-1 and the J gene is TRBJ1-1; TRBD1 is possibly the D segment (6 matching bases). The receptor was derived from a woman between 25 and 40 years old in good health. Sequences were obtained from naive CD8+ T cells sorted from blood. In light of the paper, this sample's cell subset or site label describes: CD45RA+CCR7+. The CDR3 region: CASSQAAGVRSTEAFF. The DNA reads TGCGCCAGCAGCCAAGCGGCAGGGGTCAGGTCGACTGAAGCTTTCTTT.